This TCR beta chain was sequenced for a study of identical twins. MiXCR, applied by TCRdb to the 5' RACE reads, yields one record per CDR3 protein. This repertoire shows approximately 470,000 distinct CDR3 sequences, about 14% found once; its top ten account for about 0.54%. As concerns this clonotype: Its antigen remains unidentified.

Overall study findings and caveats: Twins shared out-of-frame alpha sequences with excess low generation probability.

CDR1 and CDR2 (germline): SEHNR, FQNEAQ (reference sequence). CDR3 size: 15 residues. Deletions cut 1 base from V and 6 bases from J, with 15 bases between. In addition, the sample was reused for a study of yellow fever vaccine responses in identical twins. That work adds: The T cell response to vaccination in identical twins was reportedly partly convergent and partly personalized.

The sequenced sample was CD4+ T cells sorted from blood. The chain links TRBV7-9 to TRBJ1-1; maybe TRBD1 (6 bases). This clonotype originated in a woman younger than 30 in good health. CDR3 residues: CASSLGLIGGAEAFF. CDR3 nucleotides: TGTGCCAGCAGCTTAGGCTTAATTGGGGGCGCTGAAGCTTTCTTT.